Below are 13 T cell receptor beta chains sequenced from a single sample in a study of OX40 agonist ivuxolimab in advanced cancers. Assay: immunoSEQ multiplex PCR; the TCRdb copy retains only in-frame clones and omits some. The sample lists roughly 71,000 clones, approximately 80% occurring once. The sample consisted of CD4+ or CD8+ T cells sorted from blood, taken in a trial of the OX40 agonist ivuxolimab. Receptors originate from an adult with an advanced solid tumor such as melanoma, head and neck, liver or kidney cancer.

The V and J genes are TRBV30 and TRBJ1-5; 9 bases line up with TRBD1. The CDR3 consists of 14 residues. Germline V CDR1 and CDR2: GTSNPN, SVGIG (reference sequence). V lost 1 base to trimming and J lost 4 bases; unmatched junction nucleotides: 2. The CDR3 sequence: CAWSGGQGNQPQHF. CDR3 nucleotides: TGTGCCTGGAGTGGGGGACAGGGAAATCAGCCCCAGCATTTT. Using reference TRBV30 and TRBJ1-5 for the parts outside the CDR3, the full variable domain is SQTIHQWPATLVQPVGSPLSLECTVEGTSNPNLYWYRQAAGRGLQLLFYSVGIGQISSEVPQNLSASRPQDRQFILSSKKLLLSDSGFYLCAWSGGQGNQPQHFGDGTRLSIL.

The J gene is TRBJ2-2, the V gene TRBV9; D unresolved. Germline CDR1 and CDR2: SGDLS and YYNGEE. V was shortened by 2 bases and J by 1 base, with 9 bases between the two germline ends. This CDR3 has 15 residues. CDR3 in DNA: TGTGCCAGCAGCGTCGGCGTTCAGAACACCGGGGAGCTGTTTTTT. Its translation: CASSVGVQNTGELFF.

This chain connects TRBV7-9 to TRBJ2-3; D is unresolved. The V gene's germline CDR1 is SEHNR and CDR2 FQNEAQ (reference sequence). V was shortened by 5 bases and J by 2 bases, with 11 bases between the two germline ends. The CDR3 totals 14 residues. The CDR3 DNA sequence: TGTGCCAGCAGCCCGCAGTCCACCACAGATACGCAGTATTTT. Translation gives CASSPQSTTDTQYF.

The rearrangement links TRBV2 to TRBJ2-3, with D perhaps TRBD1 (6 bases). This CDR3 is built from 14 residues. Between the trimmed V and J ends, which lost 5 bases and 2 bases, there was a span of 11 bases. The germline V gene has CDR1 SNHLY and CDR2 FYNNEI. DNA of the CDR3: TGTGCCAGCAGTCACAGGGTCCTCACAGATACGCAGTATTTT. This gives the protein CASSHRVLTDTQYF.

This chain connects TRBV27 to TRBJ1-1; D may be TRBD1 (5 bases). V lost 6 bases and J lost 4, with 18 bases in between. This CDR3 region has 15 residues. Germline assignment: CDR1 MNHEY and CDR2 SMNVEV (reference sequence). The CDR3 region is CASSPLGDPSTEAFF. Written as DNA, the CDR3 is TGTGCCAGCAGCCCCTTAGGGGACCCCAGCACTGAAGCTTTCTTT.

The chain has TRBV15 and TRBJ2-7, with 10 bases matching TRBD2. Germline V gene sequence: CDR1 LNHNV, CDR2 YYDKDF (reference sequence). V dropped 1 base and J dropped 6; count of bases not matched to a gene: 9. The CDR3 contains 16 residues. The CDR3 DNA reads TGTGCCACCAGCAGAGTGGGGACCGGGACTAGCGTCGAGCAGTACTTC. As protein: CATSRVGTGTSVEQYF. The full variable domain, completed using reference TRBV15 and TRBJ2-7, is DAMVIQNPRYQVTQFGKPVTLSCSQTLNHNVMYWYQQKSSQAPKLLFHYYDKDFNNEADTPDNFQSRRPNTSFCFLDIRSPGLGDTAMYLCATSRVGTGTSVEQYFGPGTRLTVT.

The chain recombines TRBV5-1 with TRBJ1-5; D remains unclear. Trimming shortened V by 0 bases and J by 2 bases, and 9 bases separated the two germline ends. The length of the CDR3 is 15 residues. The V gene's germline CDR1 is SGHRS and CDR2 YFSETQ. The CDR3 DNA follows: TGCGCCAGCAGCTTGGACAGCCCAGGCAATCAGCCCCAGCATTTT. Its translation is CASSLDSPGNQPQHF.

V is TRBV5-8 and J is TRBJ1-1; D might be TRBD1 (5 bases). The length of the CDR3 is 15 residues. Per the germline V gene, CDR1 is SGHTS and CDR2 is YDEGEE. V was cut by 2 bases and J by 5 bases, with 16 bases left in between. Here the CDR3 DNA reads TGTGCCAGCAGCTTCGGGGGGTGGGGATCGACTGAAGCTTTCTTT. As protein: CASSFGGWGSTEAFF.

The chain combines TRBV6-5 with TRBJ1-3, with D unresolved. V lost 0 bases and J lost 4, with 13 bases in between. The germline gives CDR1 MNHEY, CDR2 SVGAGI. The length of the CDR3 is 16 residues. The CDR3 reads CASSYSSPTAGNTIYF. In DNA, the CDR3 is TGTGCCAGCAGTTACTCGAGCCCAACGGCAGGAAACACCATATATTTT.

This clone was seen only once. V usage is TRBV14 and J usage is TRBJ2-7, with a weak D call TRBD2 (7 bases). Looked up from germline, CDR1 is SGHDN and CDR2 is FVKESK. Between the trimmed V and J ends, which lost 1 base and 2 bases, there was a span of 18 bases. The CDR3 sequence is 17 residues long. The CDR3: CASSQVRGGTGAYEQYF. The CDR3 DNA reads as TGTGCCAGCAGCCAAGTCAGGGGAGGGACTGGCGCCTACGAGCAGTACTTC.

The CDR3 DNA reads TGTGCCACCACCAGCCAGGGGTCCTACGAGCAGTACTTC. Its protein is CATTSQGSYEQYF. This chain uses TRBV10-3 with TRBJ2-7; perhaps TRBD1 as D (6 bases). The CDR3 runs to 13 residues. Trimming took off 10 bases at V and 1 base at J, with 14 bases between the two ends. Germline CDR1 ENHRY, CDR2 SYGVKD.

The V and J genes are TRBV6-4 and TRBJ2-5; 9 bases match TRBD1. With 6 bases clipped from V and 4 bases from J, the junction kept 15 bases outside the gene matches. Germline CDR1 is MRHNA and CDR2 is SNTAGT. CDR3 size: 17 residues. In DNA form, the CDR3 reads TGTGCCAGCAGCGACGGACAGGGGTCACCAATTGGAGAGACCCAGTACTTC. Translating gives CASSDGQGSPIGETQYF.

The J gene is TRBJ2-3, the V gene TRBV28, with 8 bases identical to TRBD1. The length of the CDR3 is 15 residues. Trimming removed 5 bases from V and 4 bases from J; junction bases left unmatched: 8. Germline values: CDR1 MDHEN, CDR2 SYDVKM. The CDR3 protein is CASSTIGQGADTQYF. In nucleotides, the CDR3 is TGTGCCAGCAGTACGATAGGACAGGGCGCAGATACGCAGTATTTT.